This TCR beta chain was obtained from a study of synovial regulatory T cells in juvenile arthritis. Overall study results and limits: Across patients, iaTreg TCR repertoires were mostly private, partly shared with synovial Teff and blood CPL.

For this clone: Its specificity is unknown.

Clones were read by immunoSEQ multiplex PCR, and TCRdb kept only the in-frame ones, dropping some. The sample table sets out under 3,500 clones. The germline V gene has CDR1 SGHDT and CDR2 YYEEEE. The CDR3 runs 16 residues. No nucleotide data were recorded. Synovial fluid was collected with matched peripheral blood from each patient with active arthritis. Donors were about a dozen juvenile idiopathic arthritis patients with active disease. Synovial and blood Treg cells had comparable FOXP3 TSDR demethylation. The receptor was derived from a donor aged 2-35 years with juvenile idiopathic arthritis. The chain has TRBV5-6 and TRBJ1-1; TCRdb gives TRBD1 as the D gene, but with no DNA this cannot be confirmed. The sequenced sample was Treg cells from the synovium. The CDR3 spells CASSLQQGIKNTEAFF.